One and the same sample provided the 22 T cell receptor beta chains below, sequenced in a study of monozygotic twins with inflammatory bowel disease. TCRdb derives one entry per CDR3 protein from the 5' RACE reads, leaving out DNA. Its clone listing holds hundreds of thousands of distinct CDR3 sequences. Specimen: blood. These receptors originate from a human donor with ulcerative colitis or Crohn's disease, or a healthy co-twin of an affected twin (not recorded which).

The V call is TRBV18, the J call TRBJ2-5. Looked up from germline, CDR1 is KGHSH and CDR2 is LQKENI. CDR3 length: 12 residues. CDR3 protein: CASSRTQETQYF.

The CDR3 is CASSQDTNILGNTIYF. V is TRBV4-3 and J is TRBJ1-3. From germline, CDR1 is LGHNA and CDR2 YSLEER. This CDR3 region has 16 residues.

The V and J genes are TRBV5-1 and TRBJ1-2; with no DNA, the TCRdb D assignment of TRBD1 cannot be verified. The CDR3 length is 15 residues. CDR1 is SGHRS, CDR2 YFSETQ, per germline. The CDR3 loop is CASSLEAGQGDGYTF.

The chain has TRBV7-2 and TRBJ2-3; the D call of TRBD2 rests on TCRdb alone, since no DNA is present to check it. Germline V gene sequence: CDR1 SGHTA, CDR2 FQGNSA. This CDR3 has 19 residues. The CDR3 protein is CASSLGITSGSTSTDTQYF.

The gene calls are TRBV12-3 or TRBV12-4 and TRBJ1-2. The CDR3 runs to 13 residues. CDR3: CASTVGPKGGYTF.

This rearrangement joins TRBV6-5 to TRBJ1-4; TCRdb's assignment of TRBD1 cannot be checked, as there is no DNA. This CDR3 has 14 amino acids. Germline-derived CDR1 and CDR2 are MNHEY and SVGAGI. CDR3 in amino acids: CASSYIRGQEKLFF.

V gene TRBV6-1 combines with J gene TRBJ2-7; the D call from TCRdb, TRBD1, cannot be confirmed without DNA. Looked up from germline, CDR1 is MNHNS and CDR2 is SASEGT. CDR3 length: 15 amino acids. The CDR3 loop is CASSPPGASSYEQYF.

The V and J genes are TRBV7-2 and TRBJ1-6; TCRdb's D call, TRBD1, is unchecked because there is no DNA. Germline lookup yields CDR1 SGHTA and CDR2 FQGNSA. The CDR3 covers 13 residues. This CDR3 is CASSNYRGGPLHF.

V gene TRBV7-2 combines with J gene TRBJ2-1; TCRdb selects TRBD2, and the lack of DNA leaves this call unchecked. There are 14 residues in the CDR3. Germline-derived CDR1 and CDR2 are SGHTA and FQGNSA. This chain's CDR3 is CASSSGTLRGEQFF. Full variable domain (remainder filled in from reference TRBV7-2 and TRBJ2-1): GAGVSQSPSNKVTEKGKDVELRCDPISGHTALYWYRQSLGQGLEFLIYFQGNSAPDKSGLPSDRFSAERTGGSVSTLTIQRTQQEDSAVYLCASSSGTLRGEQFFGPGTRLTVL.

The genes are TRBV6-5 and TRBJ2-1. Per germline, CDR1 MNHEY and CDR2 SVGAGI. The length of the CDR3 is 11 residues. This chain's CDR3 is CASSDRVEQFF.

This chain links TRBV12-5 with TRBJ1-1. The germline gives CDR1 LGHNT, CDR2 FRNRAP. The CDR3 contains 15 residues. CDR3: CASGLALGGRTEAFF.

The chain carries TRBV7-2 and TRBJ2-1; absent DNA, TCRdb's TRBD1 call cannot be checked. Germline CDR1 is SGHTA and CDR2 is FQGNSA. The CDR3 contains 13 residues. The CDR3 reads CASSSIQVSEQFF.

This sequence joins TRBV5-1 and TRBJ1-1; TCRdb's assignment of TRBD1 cannot be checked, as there is no DNA. The CDR3 consists of 15 residues. Germline-derived CDR1 and CDR2 are SGHRS and YFSETQ. The CDR3 loop reads CASSLRTGPNTEAFF.

V is TRBV12-3 or TRBV12-4 and J is TRBJ1-6; TCRdb lists TRBD1, though no DNA is available to test this call. The CDR3 contains 12 residues. The CDR3: CASRRGYSPLHF.

This chain uses TRBV27 with TRBJ2-1; TCRdb proposes TRBD1, but this gene call is untestable without DNA. The length of the CDR3 is 13 residues. The V gene's germline CDR1 is MNHEY and CDR2 SMNVEV (reference sequence). The chain's CDR3 is CASEGQGYNEQFF.

The rearrangement uses TRBV7-3 and TRBJ2-1; TCRdb selects TRBD1, and the lack of DNA leaves this call unchecked. The CDR3 totals 14 residues. Germline lookup yields CDR1 SGHTA and CDR2 FQGTGA. The CDR3 loop reads CASSLPGAHNEQFF.

The chain links TRBV2 to TRBJ2-2; the D gene TCRdb calls, TRBD1, cannot be checked with no DNA. The CDR3 spans 15 residues. CDR1 and CDR2 from the germline V gene are SNHLY and FYNNEI. The CDR3 loop reads CATRTQGRGTGELFF.

The chain links TRBV7-2 to TRBJ2-1. CDR1 SGHTA and CDR2 FQGNSA come from the germline V gene. This CDR3 is 14 amino acids long. The CDR3 here is CASSSSVIYNEQFF.

The rearrangement uses TRBV6-1 and TRBJ1-1; TCRdb's D call, TRBD1, is unchecked because there is no DNA. There are 15 residues in the CDR3. Germline loops: CDR1 MNHNS, CDR2 SASEGT. CDR3 loop: CASSARQGRRTEAFF.

V and J are TRBV3-1 and TRBJ2-1. The CDR3 spans 17 residues. Germline V CDR1 and CDR2: LGHDT, YNNKEL (reference sequence). The chain's CDR3 is CASSQVERTRQTNEQFF.

The J gene is TRBJ2-2, the V gene TRBV2; TCRdb gives TRBD1 as the D gene, but with no DNA this cannot be confirmed. Germline V lookup: CDR1 SNHLY, CDR2 FYNNEI. The CDR3 has 14 residues. The CDR3 protein is CASRGQGDTGELFF.

The chain couples TRBV28 to TRBJ2-1; TCRdb selects TRBD2, and the lack of DNA leaves this call unchecked. The CDR3 consists of 13 residues. The germline V gene has CDR1 MDHEN and CDR2 SYDVKM. The CDR3 reads CASSLEVRREQSF.